One and the same sample provided the 22 T cell receptor beta chains below, sequenced in a study of blood T cells in healthy people across ages. Together with a sample-barcoded 5' primer, a J-beta primer mix was included in a second PCR lasting about 7 to 12 cycles. TCRdb called the 5' RACE reads again in MiXCR, with one record for every CDR3 protein. The sample has about 720,000 distinct CDR3 sequences, approximately 21% seen once; the top ten hold around a fifth. Sequenced input: blood. These receptors originate from a man in his 70s in good health.

The chain links TRBV11-2 to TRBJ1-2, with 9 bases lining up with TRBD1. J was trimmed by 7 bases and V by 0 bases; bases with no gene match: 3. The CDR3 contains 14 residues. The V gene's germline CDR1 is SGHAT and CDR2 FQNNGV. The CDR3 DNA reads as TGTGCCAGCAGCTTAGAAACAGGGGGCGTTGGCTACACCTTC. Encoded protein: CASSLETGGVGYTF.

Many counts were recorded for this clonotype. The CDR3 DNA reads as TGTGCCAGCAGTACTCGGGGACTAGCGGGGACTTTCACAGATACGCAGTATTTT. It is translated as CASSTRGLAGTFTDTQYF. The chain links TRBV6-5 to TRBJ2-3; TRBD2 aligns across 13 bases. Germline lookup yields CDR1 MNHEY and CDR2 SVGAGI. J gave up 2 bases and V 5 bases, and 10 bases lay outside the gene matches. The CDR3 length is 18 residues.

The CDR3 region is CASSWKITGELFF. The CDR3 DNA follows: TGCGCCAGCAGCTGGAAGATCACCGGGGAGCTGTTTTTT. The chain employs TRBV5-1 and TRBJ2-2; D is ambiguous. V lost 3 bases and J lost 4, with 7 bases in between. Germline assignment: CDR1 SGHRS and CDR2 YFSETQ. The CDR3 loop spans 13 amino acids.

This clonotype was seen more than once but under ten times. The rearrangement joins TRBV20-1 to TRBJ2-1, with 7 bases aligning to TRBD1. Germline values: CDR1 DFQATT, CDR2 SNEGSKA (reference sequence). The V segment lost 8 bases and the J segment 4 bases; nucleotides outside the gene matches: 14. The CDR3 contains 15 residues. The CDR3 here is CSLGPSGQIYNEQFF. The DNA of the CDR3 is TGCAGTTTGGGACCTTCGGGACAGATTTACAATGAGCAGTTCTTC.

CDR3 sequence reads: CAISEGQGYGYTF. Here the CDR3 DNA reads TGTGCCATCAGTGAGGGACAGGGTTACGGCTACACCTTC. V usage is TRBV10-3 and J usage is TRBJ1-2, with 8 bases aligning to TRBD1. Trimming removed 2 bases from V and 8 bases from J; junction bases left unmatched: 4. This CDR3 has 13 amino acids. Looked up from germline, CDR1 is ENHRY and CDR2 is SYGVKD.

Many counts were recorded for this clonotype. The chain links TRBV12-3 or TRBV12-4 to TRBJ2-3, with D possibly matching TRBD1 (6 bases). Trimming shortened V by 6 bases and J by 3 bases, and 19 bases separated the two germline ends. This CDR3 contains 16 residues. CDR3 in amino acids: CASSRARDTRTDTQYF. CDR3 sequence (DNA): TGTGCCAGCAGCCGAGCAAGGGACACCAGAACAGATACGCAGTATTTT.

The gene calls are TRBV29-1 and TRBJ2-5; D is possibly TRBD1 (5 bases). The J call could be wrong; TRBJ2-7 is a better fit for the DNA end. The CDR3 is made up of 15 amino acids. Germline CDR1 reads SQVTM; CDR2 reads ANQGSEA. The CDR3, as DNA: TGCGCCGCCACCTTAGGAGACAAGGGGACCTACGAGCAGTACTTC. Protein: CAATLGDKGTYEQYF.

This clonotype was found a few times. At one end, the junction sequence differs from germline, possibly due to a read error. The J gene is TRBJ1-2, the V gene TRBV18; TRBD1 aligns across 12 bases. This CDR3 spans 15 amino acids. The germline CDR1 and CDR2 sequences are KGHSH and LQKENI. The CDR3 region is CACSQPGQGAYGYTF. The CDR3 DNA sequence: TGTGCCTGCTCGCAACCGGGACAGGGGGCCTATGGCTACACCTTC. The whole variable domain, remainder taken from reference TRBV18 and TRBJ1-2, is NAGVMQNPRHLVRRRGQEARLRCSPMKGHSHVYWYRQLPEEGLKFMVYLQKENIIDESGMPKERFSAEFPKEGPSILRIQQVVRGDSAAYFCACSQPGQGAYGYTFGSGTRLTVV.

The V and J genes are TRBV12-3 or TRBV12-4 and TRBJ1-5; possible D gene TRBD1, 5 bases. The CDR3 runs to 12 residues. Trimming pared 4 bases from V and 7 bases from J, leaving 8 bases between. CDR3 sequence reads: CASSYRRQPQHF. CDR3 bases: TGTGCCAGCAGTTACAGGAGGCAGCCCCAGCATTTT.

This clonotype was seen only a few times. The chain links TRBV18 to TRBJ2-5; TRBD1 aligns across 11 bases. The end of the DNA is better explained by TRBJ2-7, so the J call may be wrong. CDR1 and CDR2 (germline): KGHSH, LQKENI. This CDR3 has 15 residues. In DNA, the CDR3 is TGTGCCAGCTCACCCGGGGGACAGGGGGTACACGAGCAGTACTTC. Encoded protein: CASSPGGQGVHEQYF.

The table lists this clonotype with many counts. The V call is TRBV5-1, the J call TRBJ2-7, with D tentatively TRBD1 (6 bases). V was clipped by 4 bases and J by 4 bases, with 12 bases between them. CDR3 length: 13 amino acids. CDR1 and CDR2 (germline): SGHRS, YFSETQ. DNA of the CDR3: TGCGCCAGCAGCAACCTACAGGGATACGAGCAGTACTTC. It is translated as CASSNLQGYEQYF.

The chain couples TRBV10-3 to TRBJ2-5, with a weak D call TRBD2 (5 bases). Germline V gene lookup returns CDR1 ENHRY and CDR2 SYGVKD. CDR3 length: 11 amino acids. Deletions cut 11 bases from V and 4 bases from J, with 11 bases between. DNA for the CDR3: TGTGCCGTGGGGAGCGTAGAGACCCAGTACTTC. Translating gives CAVGSVETQYF.

This clonotype appeared a few times. The V and J genes are TRBV5-5 and TRBJ2-1, with TRBD1 matching over 9 bases. The closer fit of TRBJ2-7 to the DNA end suggests the J call may be wrong. The CDR3 extends over 15 amino acids. CDR1 and CDR2 (germline): SGHKS, YYEKEE (reference sequence). The CDR3 spells CASSLRDRAYHEQYF. The CDR3 DNA is TGTGCCAGCAGCCTACGGGACAGGGCTTATCACGAGCAGTACTTC.

This clonotype was picked up many times. The rearrangement joins TRBV5-1 to TRBJ2-1; D uncertain. Germline assignment: CDR1 SGHRS and CDR2 YFSETQ. Deletions cut 0 bases from V and 5 bases from J, with 6 bases between. This CDR3 has 13 residues. Written as DNA, the CDR3 is TGCGCCAGCAGCTTGGTAACGGACAATGAGCAGTTCTTC. Its protein is CASSLVTDNEQFF.

CDR3 bases: TGTGCCAGCAGCCAAGGTGGGGCCCACGAGCAGTACTTC. This translates into CASSQGGAHEQYF. V usage is TRBV3-1 and J usage is TRBJ2-7; maybe TRBD1 (5 bases). Germline V CDR1 and CDR2: LGHDT, YNNKEL (reference sequence). The V end lost 1 base, the J end lost 5 bases, and 9 bases lay between the germline ends. This CDR3 has 13 residues.

This rearrangement joins TRBV21-1 to TRBJ2-2; the table's D call of TRBD2 was not tested on the DNA. TRBV21-1 corresponds to a pseudogene. The CDR3 is made up of 20 amino acids. CDR3 coding DNA: TGTGCCAGCAGCAGGGGTCTCGACGGGGAGATACTCGCGAACACCGGGGAGCTGTTTTTT. Protein: CASSRGLDGEILANTGELFF.

Only a few counts were recorded for this clonotype. The gene calls are TRBV12-5 and TRBJ1-2, with D perhaps matching TRBD1 (6 bases). Germline CDR1 is LGHNT and CDR2 is FRNRAP. The CDR3 has 12 amino acids. The V and J ends lost 3 bases and 8 bases respectively, with 10 bases between them. The DNA of the CDR3 is TGTGCTAGTGGTTTCCACAGGGACGGCTACACCTTC. Amino acid sequence: CASGFHRDGYTF.

This clonotype was counted many times. V is TRBV18 and J is TRBJ2-1; 9 nucleotides align to TRBD2. The V segment lost 1 base and the J segment 6 bases; nucleotides outside the gene matches: 1. This CDR3 has 14 amino acids. Germline values: CDR1 KGHSH, CDR2 LQKENI. The DNA of the CDR3 is TGTGCCAGCTCACCACAAGCGGGAGGCAATGAGCAGTTCTTC. Protein sequence: CASSPQAGGNEQFF. The whole variable domain, filled in from reference TRBV18 and TRBJ2-1, reads NAGVMQNPRHLVRRRGQEARLRCSPMKGHSHVYWYRQLPEEGLKFMVYLQKENIIDESGMPKERFSAEFPKEGPSILRIQQVVRGDSAAYFCASSPQAGGNEQFFGPGTRLTVL.

The gene calls are TRBV9 and TRBJ2-1, with 7 bases that match TRBD2. The CDR3 sequence is 14 residues long. In germline, CDR1 is SGDLS, CDR2 YYNGEE. V dropped 0 bases and J dropped 5; count of bases not matched to a gene: 2. This CDR3 is CASSVGLADNEQFF. The CDR3 nucleotides are TGTGCCAGCAGCGTAGGGCTAGCGGACAATGAGCAGTTCTTC.

This chain links TRBV20-1 with TRBJ1-5; D gene ambiguous. CDR3 length: 16 residues. Germline V lookup: CDR1 DFQATT, CDR2 SNEGSKA (reference sequence). The V end lost 5 bases, the J end lost 0 bases, and 17 bases lay between the germline ends. The CDR3 DNA reads TGCAGTGCTTTCCGGACCGTGGTGGATAGCAATCAGCCCCAGCATTTT. This encodes CSAFRTVVDSNQPQHF.

The sample holds many counts of this clonotype. CDR3 DNA sequence: TGTGCCAGCAGGGAATTCGGGGGCCCAAACACCGGGGAGCTGTTTTTT. As protein: CASREFGGPNTGELFF. The chain couples TRBV5-6 to TRBJ2-2; D assignment may be TRBD1 or TRBD2 (6 bases each). Trimming left V 5 bases short and J 2 bases short, with 16 bases between. This CDR3 is 16 amino acids long. Germline CDR1 reads SGHDT; CDR2 reads YYEEEE.

V gene TRBV6-6 combines with J gene TRBJ1-1; D is uncertain. Germline CDR1 MNHNY, CDR2 SVGAGI (reference sequence). V was trimmed by 5 bases and J by 1 base, leaving 11 bases between them. The CDR3 is 14 residues long. Here the CDR3 DNA reads TGTGCCAGCAGTGCCAGTCAGAGGAACACTGAAGCTTTCTTT. Protein sequence: CASSASQRNTEAFF.